This T cell receptor beta chain is drawn from a study of glioma-infiltrating T cells after dendritic cell vaccination. With respect to this clone: One end of the junction fails to match germline, which may point to a read error. Additional DNA sequences in this sample encode the identical CDR3.

Sequenced by immunoSEQ multiplex PCR; TCRdb stores in-frame clones only, minus some. The data show about 64,000 clones, with about nine tenths seen just once and about 9.9% held by the top ten. The CDR3 has 19 amino acids. CDR1 and CDR2 from the germline V gene are SGHTA and FQGNSA. Time point reported: after dendritic cell vaccination, including at tumor progression/relapse. Isocitrate dehydrogenase mutation was absent in all glioblastoma patients. This TCR derives from a human donor with glioblastoma. The J gene is TRBJ1-6, the V gene TRBV7-2; D is uncertain. The sample in question was blood, obtained after dendritic cell vaccination. CDR3 residues: CASSLVSVGGSSYNSPLHF. In nucleotides, the CDR3 is TGTGCCAGCAGCTTAGTCTCGGTCGGCGGGAGCTCCTATAATTCCCCCCTCCACTTT.